This T cell receptor (beta chain) was recorded in a study of early T cells in non-severe SARS-CoV-2 infection. The TCR library protocol attached unique molecular identifiers to the individual cDNA molecules. TCRdb used MiXCR to reprocess the 5' RACE reads, holding one entry per CDR3 protein. The table includes about 40,000 distinct CDR3 sequences, over 4% detected once. This clonotype showed up many times. The receptor was derived from an adult who was a healthcare worker with PCR-confirmed SARS-CoV-2 infection or an uninfected control (not recorded which). The sequenced sample consisted of whole blood.

CDR3 amino acids: CASSRRESGGTDTQYF. The CDR3 DNA reads as TGTGCCAGCAGCCGCCGGGAGAGCGGGGGCACAGATACGCAGTATTTT. The rearrangement links TRBV5-4 to TRBJ2-3; 7 bases are a match to TRBD2. Germline V CDR1 and CDR2: SGHNT, YYREEE (reference sequence). V was clipped by 4 bases and J by 1 base; unmatched bases: 9. This CDR3 is built from 16 residues.